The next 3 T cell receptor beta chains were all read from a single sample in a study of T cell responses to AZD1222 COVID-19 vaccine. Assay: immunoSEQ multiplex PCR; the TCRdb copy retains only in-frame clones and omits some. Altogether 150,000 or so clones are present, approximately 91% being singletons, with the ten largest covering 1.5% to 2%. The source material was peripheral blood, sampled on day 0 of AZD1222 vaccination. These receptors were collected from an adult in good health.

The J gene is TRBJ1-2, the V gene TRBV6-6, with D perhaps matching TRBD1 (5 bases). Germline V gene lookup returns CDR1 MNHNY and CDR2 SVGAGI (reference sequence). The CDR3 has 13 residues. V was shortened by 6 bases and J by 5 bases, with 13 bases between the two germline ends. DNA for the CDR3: TGTGCCAGCAGGCCCGGGACGGAGTATGGCTACACCTTC. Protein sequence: CASRPGTEYGYTF.

CDR3 nucleotide sequence: TGTGCCATCAGTGAGAGGGAGGAGGTGCAGCCCCAGCATTTT. Amino acids: CAISEREEVQPQHF. This chain uses TRBV10-3 with TRBJ1-5; D unclear. Germline-derived CDR1 and CDR2 are ENHRY and SYGVKD. Trimming stripped 2 bases from V and 7 bases from J, with 12 bases between. CDR3 length: 14 amino acids.

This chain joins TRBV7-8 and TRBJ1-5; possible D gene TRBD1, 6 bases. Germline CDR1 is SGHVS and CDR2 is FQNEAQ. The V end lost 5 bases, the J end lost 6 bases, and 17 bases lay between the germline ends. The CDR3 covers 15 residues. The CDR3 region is CASSTIGGGGQPQHF. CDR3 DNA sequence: TGTGCCAGCAGCACCATTGGGGGGGGCGGTCAGCCCCAGCATTTT.